Detailed here is one T cell receptor (beta chain). TCRdb's copy holds only in-frame clones and misses some; the assay was immunoSEQ multiplex PCR. Of more than 150,000 clones in the sample, around 80% were seen once. The record originates from a study of blood T cell repertoires in COVID-19. The V gene's germline CDR1 is DFQATT and CDR2 SNEGSKA (reference sequence). The CDR3 is 14 residues long. V dropped 3 bases and J dropped 0 bases, with 9 bases sitting between them. The rearrangement joins TRBV20-1 to TRBJ2-1; no clear D. The receptor was isolated from a woman aged 50 to 60 with acute or convalescent COVID-19. The sequenced sample was peripheral blood. CDR3 sequence reads: CSASILSSYNEQFF. The CDR3 nucleotides read TGCAGTGCTAGTATACTGAGCTCCTACAATGAGCAGTTCTTC.